The TCR beta chain described here comes from a study of cytomegalovirus exposure and HLA in healthy donors. PCR amplification relied on 60 Vbeta primers (plus 13 Jbeta primers). Sequencing used immunoSEQ multiplex PCR; TCRdb keeps in-frame clones, though not all of them. The table shows approximately 120,000 clones, with 81% occurring only once. Details on this clone: Its antigen is undetermined.

This CDR3 spans 16 amino acids. J was trimmed by 4 bases and V by 1 base; bases with no gene match: 8. Germline V gives CDR1 LNHNV, CDR2 YYDKDF (reference sequence). Study-wide points: A list of about 160 TCR beta chains associated with cytomegalovirus was given. A classifier reportedly called cytomegalovirus status with high sensitivity and specificity. It was assumed in the presence/absence analyses that sequencing depth was roughly uniform across donors. What was likely a sequencing artifact was a cluster of highly shared sequence variants.

Sequenced sample: PBMCs. This receptor was obtained from a man between 18 and 29 years old in good health and CMV-seropositive. This rearrangement joins TRBV15 to TRBJ2-3; 7 bases align to TRBD2. The CDR3 DNA sequence: TGTGCCACCAGCAGAGGGGTAGGGGAGGGAGCAGATACGCAGTATTTT. Its protein product is CATSRGVGEGADTQYF.